Listed below are T cell receptor beta chains from one sample, sequenced in a study of shared T cell receptors in the human thymus. Assay: immunoSEQ multiplex PCR; the TCRdb copy retains only in-frame clones and omits some. The data hold 65,000 to 70,000 clones, with around 96% observed a single time. Source material: thymocytes. The receptors derive from a human donor. The CDR3 runs from the conserved cysteine through the conserved F or W. A D gene is named only where the DNA matches it firmly. Rows give clone size only sometimes, using once, few, many, or a class for an expanded clone.

j_call | d_call | clone_size | v_call | cdr3_length | cdr3_nt | cdr3_aa
TRBJ2-1 | TRBD2 | - | TRBV9 | 16 | TGTGCCAGCAGCGTAGACGGCGGGGGGCGTCGGGATGAGCAGTTCTTC | CASSVDGGGRRDEQFF
TRBJ1-5 | - | - | TRBV27 | 12 | TGTGCCAGCAGTTTTAGCAATCAGCCCCAGCATTTT | CASSFSNQPQHF
TRBJ2-5 | - | - | TRBV27 | 16 | TGTGCCAGCAGTTTTCGAGGGACCTCTATGCAAGAGACCCAGTACTTC | CASSFRGTSMQETQYF
TRBJ2-7 | - | - | TRBV7-2 | 14 | TGTGCCAGCAGCTTACAGGGGAGGCCCTACGAGCAGTACTTC | CASSLQGRPYEQYF
TRBJ1-3 | - | - | TRBV7-6 | 20 | TGTGCCAGCAGCTTCCTTGTGCTCCGAGGGGGACTTCCCTCTGGAAACACCATATATTTT | CASSFLVLRGGLPSGNTIYF
TRBJ1-2 | - | - | TRBV7-3 | 16 | TGTGCCAGCAGCTCGTCAGGAGAGGGGCGAATAAGTGGCTACACCTTC | CASSSSGEGRISGYTF
TRBJ1-4 | - | - | TRBV6-5 | 12 | TGTGCCAGCAGTTACTCGATGGGGAAACTGTTTTTT | CASSYSMGKLFF
TRBJ2-3 | TRBD1 | - | TRBV7-9 | 15 | TGTGCCAGCAAGGGACAGGGTGGGGAGGCAGATACGCAGTATTTT | CASKGQGGEADTQYF
TRBJ1-2 | - | - | TRBV5-4 | 13 | TGTGCCAGCAGCCGCCCGGGTAACTATGGCTACACCTTC | CASSRPGNYGYTF
TRBJ1-1 | - | - | TRBV5-1 | 13 | TGCGCCAGCTGTCTAAACGCGTTCTCTGAAGCTTTCTTT | CASCLNAFSEAFF
TRBJ1-4 | - | - | TRBV5-1 | 14 | TGCGCCAGCAGCAGGGGAGTGGGGGGAGAAAAACTGTTTTTT | CASSRGVGGEKLFF
TRBJ1-6 | - | - | TRBV7-2 | 15 | TGTGCCAGCAGCCGCTTGGGACAAAATAATTCACCCCTCCACTTT | CASSRLGQNNSPLHF
TRBJ2-7 | - | - | TRBV7-2 | 13 | TGTGCCAGCAGCGGAGGGCCGGACAACGAGCAGTACTTC | CASSGGPDNEQYF
TRBJ2-1 | - | - | TRBV7-3 | 17 | TGTGCCAGCAGCTTAGAGGAGGCAGACCGCTCCTACAATGAGCAGTTCTTC | CASSLEEADRSYNEQFF
TRBJ2-1 | TRBD1 | - | TRBV4-2 | 18 | TGTGCCAGCAGCCAAGACCTCCCCCGGGACAGGGGGTCGGATGAGCAGTTCTTC | CASSQDLPRDRGSDEQFF
TRBJ2-3 | - | once | TRBV7-3 | 14 | TGTGCCAGCAGCTTAGCACCCCAGCCAGATACGCAGTATTTT | CASSLAPQPDTQYF
TRBJ2-7 | - | - | TRBV14 | 15 | TGTGCCAGCAGCCAAGATCGTCCGGGATCCTACGAGCAGTACTTC | CASSQDRPGSYEQYF
TRBJ2-7 | - | - | TRBV12-5 | 17 | TGTGCTAGTGGTTTGGCAAACAGGGTCTTCTCCCCCTACGAGCAGTACTTC | CASGLANRVFSPYEQYF
TRBJ1-3 | - | - | TRBV12-5 | 16 | TGTGCTAGTGGTTTAGTGAGGAACATTTCTGGAAACACCATATATTTT | CASGLVRNISGNTIYF
TRBJ1-2 | - | once | TRBV30 | 15 | TGTGCCTGGAATTGCGCGGGGGCTTTGGACTATGGCTACACCTTC | CAWNCAGALDYGYTF
TRBJ1-1 | - | - | TRBV9 | 18 | TGTGCCAGCAGCCCCCGTGTAGTTGGATCAGGGATGAACACTGAAGCTTTCTTT | CASSPRVVGSGMNTEAFF
TRBJ1-2 | - | - | TRBV19 | 15 | TGTGCCAGTAGCCCCATACCCAGGGTAGACTATGGCTACACCTTC | CASSPIPRVDYGYTF
TRBJ2-1 | TRBD1 | - | TRBV6-6 | 11 | TGTGCCAGCAAAGGGGGGACAGGGTGGTTCTTC | CASKGGTGWFF
TRBJ2-5 | - | - | TRBV5-1 | 21 | TGCGCCAGCAGACCCGCCAAATTGGGGGATCTTATGGCCATAGAGTCGGAGACCCAGTACTTC | CASRPAKLGDLMAIESETQYF
TRBJ2-7 | - | - | TRBV5-1 | 14 | TGCGCCAGCAGCGAAAATGGACTACGGAGCGAGCAGTACTTC | CASSENGLRSEQYF
TRBJ1-4 | - | - | TRBV11-2 | 16 | TGTGCCAGCAGCTTAGTTGCAGGCCGGGGGAATGAAAAACTGTTTTTT | CASSLVAGRGNEKLFF
TRBJ1-4 | TRBD1 | once | TRBV11-2 | 20 | TGTGCCAGCAGCTTAGACGGAGACAGGGAATCGTTCGACGCTAATGAAAAACTGTTTTTT | CASSLDGDRESFDANEKLFF
TRBJ1-1 | - | - | TRBV10-1 | 16 | TGCGCCAGCAGCGATATGAGGCTTGGCAGGATAATTGAAGCTTTCTTT | CASSDMRLGRIIEAFF
TRBJ1-1 | TRBD1 | - | TRBV18 | 19 | TGTGCCAGCTCACCACCGATGGTGGGACAGGGGGCTATGAACACTGAAGCTTTCTTT | CASSPPMVGQGAMNTEAFF
TRBJ2-1 | TRBD2 | - | TRBV7-3 | 16 | TGTGCCAGCAGTTATTCAGGACTAGTCGCGGTCCATGAGCAGTTCTTC | CASSYSGLVAVHEQFF
TRBJ2-5 | TRBD2 | - | TRBV27 | 16 | TGTGCCAGCATAGGCAAAACCGGGACTAGCATGGAGACCCAGTACTTC | CASIGKTGTSMETQYF
TRBJ1-5 | TRBD1 | - | TRBV9 | 15 | TGTGCCAGCAGCGTAGACGGGACAGGGGGACAGCCCCAGCATTTT | CASSVDGTGGQPQHF
TRBJ1-4 | - | - | TRBV19 | 15 | TGTGCCAGTAGTATAGAGGACACGGTATATGAAAAACTGTTTTTT | CASSIEDTVYEKLFF
TRBJ1-2 | - | - | TRBV4-3 | 15 | TGCGCCAGCAGCCAAGAGGTGTGGGGGGCCTATGGCTACACCTTC | CASSQEVWGAYGYTF
TRBJ2-1 | - | - | TRBV4-2 | 16 | TGTGCCAGCAGCCACCAAACTCCCCAGCCGGCCAATGAGCAGTTCTTC | CASSHQTPQPANEQFF
TRBJ2-7 | - | - | TRBV7-3 | 16 | TGTGCCAGCAGCTTAACGCGGGACGGAGATCCCTACGAGCAGTACTTC | CASSLTRDGDPYEQYF
TRBJ2-1 | - | - | TRBV6-4 | 12 | TGTGCCAGCAGTGACGGTCGGTATGAGCAGTTCTTC | CASSDGRYEQFF
TRBJ2-3 | - | - | TRBV10-3 | 15 | TGTGCCATCAGCGGATCCGGGACTAGCACAGATACGCAGTATTTT | CAISGSGTSTDTQYF
TRBJ2-7 | - | - | TRBV5-6 | 14 | TGTGCCAGCAGCTTCCGGGACGGCGCCTACGAGCAGTACTTC | CASSFRDGAYEQYF
TRBJ2-2 | TRBD1 | - | TRBV2 | 18 | TGTGCCAGCGGTGAGCACCGGGACAGGGTTCTATCCTCCGGGGAGCTGTTTTTT | CASGEHRDRVLSSGELFF
TRBJ1-2 | - | - | TRBV4-3 | 15 | TGCGCCAGCAGACCCATCCAGGGGAACGGCTATGGCTACACCTTC | CASRPIQGNGYGYTF
TRBJ2-2 | - | - | TRBV19 | 14 | TGTGCCAGTAGTATAAGACAGGTCAACGGGGAGCTGTTTTTT | CASSIRQVNGELFF
TRBJ2-3 | TRBD2 | - | TRBV9 | 16 | TGTGCCAGCAGCGTGTGGCTAGCGGGGAGCACAGATACGCAGTATTTT | CASSVWLAGSTDTQYF